The clone carrying this TCR beta chain was seen more than once but under ten times. The antigen remains undetermined. These data originate in a study of spatial heterogeneity in lung cancer. Whole-study context: Across the raw uncorrected reads, a unique TCR and UMI combination was observed, on average, more than ten times.

On each TCR cDNA molecule, a unique molecular identifier was present. TCRdb reanalysed the 5' RACE reads using MiXCR and keeps one entry per CDR3 protein. The data show tens of thousands of distinct CDR3 sequences, roughly an eighth seen once. CDR1 and CDR2 (germline): LGHNT, FRNRAP. V lost 1 base and J 4 bases, leaving 7 bases between the germline ends. The CDR3 spans 14 residues. Described time point: sample taken at primary tumor resection. The study sequenced unsorted whole RNA from tumor, nontumor lung or frozen PBMC. Overall study results and limits: There were more appearances of ubiquitous expanded tumor TCRs in blood at resection than at follow-up.

The chain combines TRBV12-5 with TRBJ2-2; TRBD2 is a possible D gene (6 bases). The sample in question was PBMCs, obtained at surgery. The receptor was isolated from a male donor with early-stage non-small cell lung cancer. The CDR3 loop is CASGLGRGTGELFF. CDR3 sequence (DNA): TGTGCTAGTGGTTTGGGGAGGGGCACCGGGGAGCTGTTTTTT.